These 12 T cell receptor beta chains were all obtained from the same sample, sequenced in a study of siplizumab effects on memory and regulatory T cells. The method was immunoSEQ multiplex PCR; TCRdb's version includes in-frame clones alone and lacks a portion of them. The table shows 100,000 or so clones, with 94% occurring only once. Sequencing was carried out using non-Treg CD4+ T cells sorted from blood. These receptors came from a human donor in good health.

This chain joins TRBV7-2 and TRBJ2-7; 11 bases map to TRBD2. The ends lost 5 bases at V and 4 bases at J; junction bases unmatched: 4. The CDR3 is made up of 14 amino acids. Germline V CDR1 and CDR2: SGHTA, FQGNSA. The CDR3 sequence: CASSGTSGPYEQYF. CDR3 coding DNA: TGTGCCAGCAGCGGGACTAGCGGACCTTACGAGCAGTACTTC.

CDR3 sequence reads: CASRTGGRTEAFF. The CDR3 DNA reads TGTGCCAGCAGGACAGGGGGCAGGACTGAAGCTTTCTTT. This chain connects TRBV2 to TRBJ1-1; 10 bases agree with TRBD1. Germline V gene lookup returns CDR1 SNHLY and CDR2 FYNNEI. The CDR3 is made up of 13 amino acids. Trimming removed 6 bases from V and 5 bases from J; junction bases left unmatched: 3.

The rearrangement links TRBV29-1 to TRBJ2-3; the match to TRBD2 covers 7 bases. The CDR3 contains 13 residues. Per the germline V gene, CDR1 is SQVTM and CDR2 is ANQGSEA. Losses at the gene ends were 4 bases for V and 6 bases for J; bases not matched to a gene: 7. Here the CDR3 DNA reads TGCAGCGTTGGTGCAGGGAGGGACGATACGCAGTATTTT. Translating it yields CSVGAGRDDTQYF.

The table lists this clone with a few counts. The chain joins TRBV18 to TRBJ1-1; no clear D gene. This CDR3 is 14 amino acids long. The germline CDR1 and CDR2 sequences are KGHSH and LQKENI. Trimming pared 6 bases from V and 4 bases from J, leaving 15 bases between. CDR3 in amino acids: CASSLLDVATEAFF. The CDR3 DNA follows: TGTGCCAGCTCTCTACTAGACGTGGCCACTGAAGCTTTCTTT.

The chain uses TRBV29-1 and TRBJ2-7, with D tentatively TRBD1 (6 bases). This CDR3 spans 12 amino acids. Germline CDR1 is SQVTM and CDR2 is ANQGSEA. V was clipped by 4 bases and J by 2 bases, with 9 bases between them. The CDR3 sequence: CSVGKGAYEQYF. Written as DNA, the CDR3 is TGCAGCGTTGGAAAGGGGGCCTACGAGCAGTACTTC.

The chain is built from TRBV6-4 and TRBJ2-2; TRBD1 matches 7 bases. The ends lost 2 bases at V and 7 bases at J; junction bases unmatched: 4. Germline CDR1 and CDR2: MRHNA and SNTAGT. This CDR3 comprises 14 residues. CDR3: CASSDKGAGGELFF. In nucleotides, the CDR3 is TGTGCCAGCAGTGACAAGGGGGCTGGCGGGGAGCTGTTTTTT.

The rearrangement links TRBV5-1 to TRBJ2-2; 8 positions match TRBD2. Germline CDR1 and CDR2: SGHRS and YFSETQ. Trimming at V came to 3 bases and at J to 7 bases, leaving 5 bases not matched to a gene. The CDR3 consists of 14 residues. CDR3 region: CASSSGLVSGELFF. The CDR3 nucleotides are TGCGCCAGCAGCTCGGGACTAGTTAGCGGGGAGCTGTTTTTT.

The chain employs TRBV5-4 and TRBJ2-5; D possibly corresponds to TRBD1 (5 bases). Germline values: CDR1 SGHNT, CDR2 YYREEE (reference sequence). This CDR3 region has 16 residues. V gave up 7 bases and J gave up 4 bases, with 23 bases separating them. CDR3 DNA: TGTGCCAGCGCGAAGGGCAATCAAGGGGTGGTAGAGACCCAGTACTTC. Its protein is CASAKGNQGVVETQYF. The complete variable domain, with remaining parts taken from reference TRBV5-4 and TRBJ2-5, reads ETGVTQSPTHLIKTRGQQVTLRCSSQSGHNTVSWYQQALGQGPQFIFQYYREEENGRGNFPPRFSGLQFPNYSSELNVNALELDDSALYLCASAKGNQGVVETQYFGPGTRLLVL.

This clone was seen a single time. This sequence joins TRBV11-2 and TRBJ1-4, with a possible D match to TRBD1 (5 bases). This CDR3 is built from 14 residues. The germline gives CDR1 SGHAT, CDR2 FQNNGV. With 0 bases removed from V and 7 bases from J, the gap between germline ends came to 9 bases. The CDR3 bases are TGTGCCAGCAGCTTAGAAGGGAGGGGTGAAAAACTGTTTTTT. This encodes CASSLEGRGEKLFF.

This chain links TRBV7-2 with TRBJ2-1, with 10 bases matching TRBD2. The CDR3 length is 14 residues. CDR1 is SGHTA and CDR2 is FQGNSA in the germline V gene. V was pared by 4 bases and J by 9 bases, with 6 bases of the junction left unmatched. In nucleotides, the CDR3 is TGTGCCAGCAGCTCAGGGACTAGCGTTGGTGAGCAGTTCTTC. Translating gives CASSSGTSVGEQFF. Variable domain in full (rest from reference TRBV7-2 and TRBJ2-1): GAGVSQSPSNKVTEKGKDVELRCDPISGHTALYWYRQSLGQGLEFLIYFQGNSAPDKSGLPSDRFSAERTGGSVSTLTIQRTQQEDSAVYLCASSSGTSVGEQFFGPGTRLTVL.

This clone is a singleton in its sample. V usage is TRBV9 and J usage is TRBJ1-1; D may be TRBD1 (5 bases). Trimming stripped 3 bases from V and 3 bases from J, with 12 bases between. The CDR3 loop spans 14 amino acids. From germline, CDR1 is SGDLS and CDR2 YYNGEE. The DNA for the CDR3 is TGTGCCAGCAGCGAAACGGGGGAGGACACTGAAGCTTTCTTT. As protein: CASSETGEDTEAFF. Based on the CDR3 plus reference TRBV9 and TRBJ1-1, the full variable domain is DSGVTQTPKHLITATGQRVTLRCSPRSGDLSVYWYQQSLDQGLQFLIQYYNGEERAKGNILERFSAQQFPDLHSELNLSSLELGDSALYFCASSETGEDTEAFFGQGTRLTVV.

V and J are TRBV7-9 and TRBJ1-3; D remains ambiguous. This CDR3 has 16 amino acids. The germline V gene encodes CDR1 SEHNR and CDR2 FQNEAQ (reference sequence). V was shortened by 6 bases and J by 0 bases, with 15 bases between the two germline ends. The CDR3 reads CASRRAGNPSGNTIYF. DNA for the CDR3: TGTGCCAGCAGGCGGGCAGGTAATCCCTCTGGAAACACCATATATTTT.